This TCR beta chain was found in a study of control samples from healthy donors and cancer patients (dated by TCRdb to 2020 to 2021). The method was the immunoSEQ multiplex PCR assay. TCRdb mirrors the immuneACCESS table, restricted to in-frame sequences. Some clones are absent from its copies; in checked studies, under half trace to an unresolved V gene, and the reason for the others is unknown. This sample has about 92,000 clones in its table, and roughly four fifths of those were observed once. The top ten hold around a tenth of the sample. The germline V gene supplies CDR1 KGHSH and CDR2 LQKENI. There are 12 amino acids in the CDR3, from cysteine to phenylalanine inclusive. The read is trimmed to its CDR3 DNA, 36 bases read in frame from base 1. V was cut back by 4 bases and J by 5 bases, leaving a gap of 8 bases between them. Notes on this clone: Its antigen is currently not known. No base-level quality is on record; no much larger clone is a single base apart.

The rearrangement joined TRBV18 to TRBJ1-2; matching of 5 bases hints at TRBD1 as the D gene. Input material: blood. The TCR sequence derives from a woman aged 55-70 years in good health. In nucleotides, the sequence is TGTGCCAGCTCACTCCGGGGGTATGGCTACACCTTC. This encodes CASSLRGYGYTF.